Described below is a single T cell receptor beta chain sequence and its context. This sample is part of a study of blood T cell repertoires in COVID-19. On the study more broadly: Collection of acute and convalescent COVID-19 samples took place in the United States, Italy and Spain. PBMCs, B-cell-depleted T cells, or T cells were the source of the cDNA or gDNA that made up the material.

In the original workflow: It was from reference gene primer amplification that nucleated cell counts were estimated. The method was immunoSEQ multiplex PCR; TCRdb's version includes in-frame clones alone and lacks a portion of them. V and J calls and clone size are given by that table; D and trimming were obtained from the DNA. The data hold approximately 310,000 clones, with 87% observed a single time. Germline CDR1 and CDR2: GTSNPN and SVGIG (reference sequence). The trim removed 7 bases at V and 1 base at J, leaving 1 base unmatched. This CDR3 is 12 amino acids long. Material: peripheral blood. This receptor was taken from a woman between 45 and 60 years old who had recovered from COVID-19. The V gene is TRBV30, the J gene TRBJ1-1; 9 positions agree with TRBD1. DNA of the CDR3: TGTGCCTCGGACAGGGGGAACACTGAAGCTTTCTTT. Encoded protein: CASDRGNTEAFF.